This TCR beta chain came from a study of blood T cell repertoires in COVID-19. The overall study: Collection of acute and convalescent COVID-19 samples took place in the United States, Italy and Spain. PBMCs, B-cell-depleted T cells, or T cells provided the cDNA or gDNA that made up the material.

There are 13 residues in the CDR3. The germline V gene encodes CDR1 SNHLY and CDR2 FYNNEI. Trimming shortened V by 10 bases and J by 5 bases, and 17 bases separated the two germline ends. In the original analysis: From reference gene primer amplification, estimates of nucleated cell counts were derived. Clones were sequenced by immunoSEQ multiplex PCR, and TCRdb holds only the in-frame ones, with some missing. V and J calls and clone size are copied from that table; D and trimming were computed from the DNA. The table lists 200,000 to 250,000 clones, roughly 80% of them singletons, with 2% to 2.5% in the top ten.

The sequence came from a woman between 55 and 75 years old with acute or convalescent COVID-19. This chain connects TRBV2 to TRBJ1-1; D gene ambiguous. The specimen sequenced was peripheral blood. This CDR3 is CATLRESETEAFF. CDR3 bases: TGTGCCACGCTGAGGGAATCGGAGACTGAAGCTTTCTTT.